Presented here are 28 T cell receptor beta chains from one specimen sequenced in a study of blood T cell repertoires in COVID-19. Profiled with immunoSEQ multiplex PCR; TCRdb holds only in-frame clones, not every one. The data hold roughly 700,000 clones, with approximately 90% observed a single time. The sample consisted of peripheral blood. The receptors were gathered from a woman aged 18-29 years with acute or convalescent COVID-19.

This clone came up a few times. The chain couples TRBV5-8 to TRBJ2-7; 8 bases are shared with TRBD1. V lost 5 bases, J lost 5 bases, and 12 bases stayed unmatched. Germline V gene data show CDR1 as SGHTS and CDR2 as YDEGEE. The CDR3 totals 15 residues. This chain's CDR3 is CASSEQQGVIDEQYF. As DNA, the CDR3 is TGTGCCAGCAGTGAACAACAGGGGGTTATCGACGAGCAGTACTTC.

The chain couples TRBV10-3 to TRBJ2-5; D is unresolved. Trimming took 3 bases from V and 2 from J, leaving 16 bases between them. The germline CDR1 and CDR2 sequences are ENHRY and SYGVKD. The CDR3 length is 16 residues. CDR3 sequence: CAISDPRLRQQETQYF. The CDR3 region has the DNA TGTGCCATCAGTGACCCCCGGTTGAGACAACAAGAGACCCAGTACTTC.

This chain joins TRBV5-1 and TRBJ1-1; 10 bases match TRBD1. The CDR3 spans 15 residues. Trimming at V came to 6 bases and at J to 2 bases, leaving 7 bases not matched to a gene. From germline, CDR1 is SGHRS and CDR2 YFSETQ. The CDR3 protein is CASTSGDRGNTEAFF. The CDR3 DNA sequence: TGCGCCAGCACCTCAGGGGACAGGGGCAACACTGAAGCTTTCTTT.

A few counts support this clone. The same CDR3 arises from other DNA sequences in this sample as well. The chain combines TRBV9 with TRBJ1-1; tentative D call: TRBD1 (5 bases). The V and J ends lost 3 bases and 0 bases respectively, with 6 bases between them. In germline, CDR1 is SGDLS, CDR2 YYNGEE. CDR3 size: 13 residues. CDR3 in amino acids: CASSATVNTEAFF. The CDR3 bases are TGTGCCAGCAGCGCGACAGTGAACACTGAAGCTTTCTTT.

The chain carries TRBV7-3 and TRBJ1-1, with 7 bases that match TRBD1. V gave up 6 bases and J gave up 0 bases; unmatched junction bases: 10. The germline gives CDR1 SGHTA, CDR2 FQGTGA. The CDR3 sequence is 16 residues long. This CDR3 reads CASRRVPGQMNTEAFF. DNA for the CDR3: TGTGCCAGCAGGCGAGTTCCGGGACAGATGAACACTGAAGCTTTCTTT. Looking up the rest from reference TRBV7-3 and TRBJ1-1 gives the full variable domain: GAGVSQTPSNKVTEKGKYVELRCDPISGHTALYWYRQSLGQGPEFLIYFQGTGAADDSGLPNDRFFAVRPEGSVSTLKIQRTERGDSAVYLCASRRVPGQMNTEAFFGQGTRLTVV.

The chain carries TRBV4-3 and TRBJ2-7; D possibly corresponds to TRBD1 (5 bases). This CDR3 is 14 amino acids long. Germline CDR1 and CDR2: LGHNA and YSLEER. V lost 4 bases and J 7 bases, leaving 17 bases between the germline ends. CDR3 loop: CASSRTHSPREQYF. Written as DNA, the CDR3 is TGCGCCAGCAGCCGGACACATAGCCCGCGGGAGCAGTACTTC.

CDR3 in amino acids: CASSLSQGRQPQHF. The DNA for the CDR3 is TGTGCCAGCAGTTTATCACAGGGGCGTCAGCCCCAGCATTTT. This sequence joins TRBV27 and TRBJ1-5; 7 bases are a match to TRBD1. Germline loops: CDR1 MNHEY, CDR2 SMNVEV (reference sequence). The CDR3 contains 14 residues. J gave up 6 bases and V 0 bases, and 2 bases lay outside the gene matches.

The CDR3 loop is CASSYDAPLRTEAFF. The CDR3 DNA sequence: TGTGCCAGCAGTTACGATGCCCCCCTGCGAACTGAAGCTTTCTTT. This rearrangement joins TRBV6-2 or TRBV6-3 to TRBJ1-1; no definite D call. Germline CDR1 reads MNHEY; CDR2 reads SVGEGT. Trimming pared 2 bases from V and 5 bases from J, leaving 15 bases between. CDR3 length: 15 amino acids.

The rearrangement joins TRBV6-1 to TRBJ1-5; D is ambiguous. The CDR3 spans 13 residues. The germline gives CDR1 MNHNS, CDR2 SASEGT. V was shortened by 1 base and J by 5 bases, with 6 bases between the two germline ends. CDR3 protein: CASSEGPDQPQHF. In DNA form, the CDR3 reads TGTGCCAGCAGTGAAGGTCCTGATCAGCCCCAGCATTTT.

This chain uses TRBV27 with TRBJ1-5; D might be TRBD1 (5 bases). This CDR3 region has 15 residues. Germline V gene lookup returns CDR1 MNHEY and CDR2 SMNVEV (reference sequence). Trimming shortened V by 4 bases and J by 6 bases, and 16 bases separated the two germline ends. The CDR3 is CASSSLGRGVQPQHF. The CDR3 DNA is TGTGCCAGCAGTTCTCTCGGACGGGGGGTTCAGCCCCAGCATTTT.

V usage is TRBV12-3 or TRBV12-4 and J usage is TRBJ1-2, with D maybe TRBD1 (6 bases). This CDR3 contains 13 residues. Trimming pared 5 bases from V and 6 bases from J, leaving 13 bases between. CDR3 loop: CASSKGTLDGYTF. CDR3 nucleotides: TGTGCCAGCAGTAAAGGGACATTGGATGGCTACACCTTC.

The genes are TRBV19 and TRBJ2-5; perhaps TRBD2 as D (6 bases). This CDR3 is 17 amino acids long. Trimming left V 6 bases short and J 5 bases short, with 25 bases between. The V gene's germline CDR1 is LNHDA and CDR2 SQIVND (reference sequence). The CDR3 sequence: CASSETTGTAGQETQYF. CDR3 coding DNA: TGTGCCAGTAGCGAAACGACCGGGACGGCGGGGCAGGAGACCCAGTACTTC.

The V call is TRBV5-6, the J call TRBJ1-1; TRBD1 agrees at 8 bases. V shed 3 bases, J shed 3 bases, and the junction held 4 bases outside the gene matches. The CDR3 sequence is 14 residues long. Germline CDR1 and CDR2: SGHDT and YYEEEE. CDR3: CASSWTGLDTEAFF. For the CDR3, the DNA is TGTGCCAGCAGCTGGACAGGGTTGGACACTGAAGCTTTCTTT.

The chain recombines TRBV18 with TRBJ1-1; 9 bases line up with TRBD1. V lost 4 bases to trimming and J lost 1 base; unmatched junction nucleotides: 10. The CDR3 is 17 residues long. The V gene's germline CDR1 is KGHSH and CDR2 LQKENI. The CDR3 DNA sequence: TGTGCCAGCTCACAGAACGGACAGGGGAAGGGGAACACTGAAGCTTTCTTT. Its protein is CASSQNGQGKGNTEAFF. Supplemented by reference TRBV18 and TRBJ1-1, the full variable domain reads NAGVMQNPRHLVRRRGQEARLRCSPMKGHSHVYWYRQLPEEGLKFMVYLQKENIIDESGMPKERFSAEFPKEGPSILRIQQVVRGDSAAYFCASSQNGQGKGNTEAFFGQGTRLTVV.

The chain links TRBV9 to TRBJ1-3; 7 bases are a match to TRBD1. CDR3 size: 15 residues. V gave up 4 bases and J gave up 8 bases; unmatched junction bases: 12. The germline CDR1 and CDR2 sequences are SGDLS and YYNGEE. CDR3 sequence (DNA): TGTGCCAGCAGCCCAGGTCACAGGGGAGTAGACACCATATATTTT. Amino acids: CASSPGHRGVDTIYF.

In DNA form, the CDR3 reads TGTGCCAGCAGTTACTCGCCAGGGGCCTACAATGAGCAGTTCTTC. Residues: CASSYSPGAYNEQFF. This chain connects TRBV6-5 to TRBJ2-1, with D maybe TRBD1 (6 bases). This CDR3 contains 15 residues. Per the germline V gene, CDR1 is MNHEY and CDR2 is SVGAGI. V lost 0 bases to trimming and J lost 2 bases, with 8 bases between them.

CDR3 loop: CASSQEGVSSYEQYF. Here the CDR3 DNA reads TGCGCCAGCAGCCAAGAAGGGGTGAGCTCCTACGAGCAGTACTTC. This sequence joins TRBV4-1 and TRBJ2-7; D perhaps matches TRBD1 (5 bases). Looked up from germline, CDR1 is MGHRA and CDR2 is YSYEKL. The ends were cut back, 0 bases at V and 0 bases at J, with 9 bases in the middle. The length of the CDR3 is 15 residues.

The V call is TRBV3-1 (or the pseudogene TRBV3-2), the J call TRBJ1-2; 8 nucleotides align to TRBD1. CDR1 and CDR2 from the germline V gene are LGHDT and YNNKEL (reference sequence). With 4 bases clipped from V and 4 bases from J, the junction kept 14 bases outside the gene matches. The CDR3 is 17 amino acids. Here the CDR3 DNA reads TGTGCCAGCAGCCGCACTCAGGGGGCGGGAACAATCTATGGCTACACCTTC. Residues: CASSRTQGAGTIYGYTF.

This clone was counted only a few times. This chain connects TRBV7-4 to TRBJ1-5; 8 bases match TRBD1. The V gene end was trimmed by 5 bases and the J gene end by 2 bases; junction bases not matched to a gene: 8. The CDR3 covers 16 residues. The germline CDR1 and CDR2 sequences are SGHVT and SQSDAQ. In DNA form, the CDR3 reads TGTGCCAGCAGCCCCCTGGACAGGGAAGGCAATCAGCCCCAGCATTTT. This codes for CASSPLDREGNQPQHF.

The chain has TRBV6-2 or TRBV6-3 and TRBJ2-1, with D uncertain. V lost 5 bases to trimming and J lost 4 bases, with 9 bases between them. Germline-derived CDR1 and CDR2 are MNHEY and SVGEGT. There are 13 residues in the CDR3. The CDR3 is CASSRGSYNEQFF. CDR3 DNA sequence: TGTGCCAGCAGTCGTGGCTCTTACAATGAGCAGTTCTTC.

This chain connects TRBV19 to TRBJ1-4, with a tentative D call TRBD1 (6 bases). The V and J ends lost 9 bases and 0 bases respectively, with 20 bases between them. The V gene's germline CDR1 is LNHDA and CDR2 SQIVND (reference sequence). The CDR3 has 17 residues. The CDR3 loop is CARLIQGGTATNEKLFF. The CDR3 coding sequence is TGTGCCAGACTAATTCAAGGGGGTACTGCAACTAATGAAAAACTGTTTTTT.

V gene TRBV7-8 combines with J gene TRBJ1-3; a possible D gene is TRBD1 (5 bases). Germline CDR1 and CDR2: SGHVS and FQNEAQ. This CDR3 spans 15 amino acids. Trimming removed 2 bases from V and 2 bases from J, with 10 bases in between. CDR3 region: CASSLSGGPGNTIYF. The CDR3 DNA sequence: TGTGCCAGCAGCTTATCGGGGGGACCTGGAAACACCATATATTTT.

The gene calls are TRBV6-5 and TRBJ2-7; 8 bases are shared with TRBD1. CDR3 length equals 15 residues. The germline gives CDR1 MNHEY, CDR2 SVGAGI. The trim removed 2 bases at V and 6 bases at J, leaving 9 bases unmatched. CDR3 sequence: CASSYVTGGLGEQYF. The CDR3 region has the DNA TGTGCCAGCAGTTACGTAACAGGGGGATTGGGCGAGCAGTACTTC.

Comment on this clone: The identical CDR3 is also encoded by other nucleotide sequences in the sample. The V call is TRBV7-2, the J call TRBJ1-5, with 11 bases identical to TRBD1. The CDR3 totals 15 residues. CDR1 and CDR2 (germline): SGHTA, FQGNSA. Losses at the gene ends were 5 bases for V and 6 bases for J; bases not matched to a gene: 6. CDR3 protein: CASSPRTGGFQPQHF. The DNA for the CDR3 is TGTGCCAGCAGCCCCCGGACAGGGGGCTTTCAGCCCCAGCATTTT. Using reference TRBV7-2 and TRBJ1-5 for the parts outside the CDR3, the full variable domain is GAGVSQSPSNKVTEKGKDVELRCDPISGHTALYWYRQSLGQGLEFLIYFQGNSAPDKSGLPSDRFSAERTGGSVSTLTIQRTQQEDSAVYLCASSPRTGGFQPQHFGDGTRLSIL.

CDR3 protein: CASEGGIDGYTF. The CDR3 coding sequence is TGTGCCTCAGAAGGGGGTATCGACGGCTACACCTTC. The V call is TRBV30, the J call TRBJ1-2; maybe TRBD1 (6 bases). Trimming took 7 bases from V and 8 from J, leaving 17 bases between them. The CDR3 loop spans 12 amino acids. The germline gives CDR1 GTSNPN, CDR2 SVGIG (reference sequence).

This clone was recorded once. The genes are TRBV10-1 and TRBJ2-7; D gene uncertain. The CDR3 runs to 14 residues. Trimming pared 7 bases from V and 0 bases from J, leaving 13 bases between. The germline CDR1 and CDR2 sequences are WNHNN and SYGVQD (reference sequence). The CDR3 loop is CASTVSQASYEQYF. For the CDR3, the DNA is TGCGCCAGCACAGTGAGTCAGGCCTCCTACGAGCAGTACTTC.

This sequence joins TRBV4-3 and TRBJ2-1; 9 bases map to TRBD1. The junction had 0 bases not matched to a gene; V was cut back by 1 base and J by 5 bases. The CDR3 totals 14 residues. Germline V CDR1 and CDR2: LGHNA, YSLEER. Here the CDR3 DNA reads TGCGCCAGCAGCCAAGGGGACAGGGACAATGAGCAGTTCTTC. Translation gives CASSQGDRDNEQFF.

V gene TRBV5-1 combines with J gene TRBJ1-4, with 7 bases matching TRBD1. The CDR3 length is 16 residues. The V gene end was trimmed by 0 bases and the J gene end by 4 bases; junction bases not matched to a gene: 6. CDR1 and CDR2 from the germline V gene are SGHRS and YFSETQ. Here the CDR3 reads CASSLGKDRINEKLFF. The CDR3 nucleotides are TGCGCCAGCAGCTTGGGGAAGGACAGGATTAATGAAAAACTGTTTTTT.